The TCR beta chain described here comes from a study of T cell responses to AZD1222 COVID-19 vaccine. The table came from immunoSEQ multiplex PCR; TCRdb's copy has only in-frame clones and leaves some out. The sample has 130,000 to 150,000 clones; around 90% are singletons. The CDR3 covers 15 residues. Trimming removed 5 bases at V and 2 bases at J, with 10 bases between. Germline CDR1 is SGHTA and CDR2 is FQGNSA. Sequenced here: peripheral blood, sampled on day 0 of AZD1222 vaccination. This rearrangement joins TRBV7-2 to TRBJ2-6, with D possibly matching TRBD2 (5 bases). This receptor was identified in an adult in good health. The CDR3 region has the DNA TGTGCCAGCAGCCTACAGAGGGCTGGGGCCAACGTCCTGACTTTC. Translation: CASSLQRAGANVLTF.